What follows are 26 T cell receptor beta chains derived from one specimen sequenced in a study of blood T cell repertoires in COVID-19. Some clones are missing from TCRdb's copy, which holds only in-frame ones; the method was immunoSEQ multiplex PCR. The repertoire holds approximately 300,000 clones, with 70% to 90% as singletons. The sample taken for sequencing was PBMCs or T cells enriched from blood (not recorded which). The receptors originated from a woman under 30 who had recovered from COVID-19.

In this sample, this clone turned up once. CDR3 sequence (DNA): TGTGCCAGCACCTTCAGCCCCACACATTCCCTACGCCCGGGACAGCACCTCCAAGAGACCCAGTACTTC. Encoded protein: CASTFSPTHSLRPGQHLQETQYF. The chain joins TRBV4-2 to TRBJ2-5, with TRBD1 matching 7 bases. Per germline, CDR1 LGHNA and CDR2 YNFKEQ. The J segment lost 1 base and the V segment lost 7 bases, leaving 33 bases of the junction unmatched. The CDR3 extends over 23 amino acids.

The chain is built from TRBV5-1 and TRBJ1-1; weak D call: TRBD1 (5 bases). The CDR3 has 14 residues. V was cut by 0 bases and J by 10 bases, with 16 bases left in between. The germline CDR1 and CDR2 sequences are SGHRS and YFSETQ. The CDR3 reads CASSLAPRDSGAFF. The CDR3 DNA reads TGCGCCAGCAGCTTGGCCCCCAGGGATAGTGGAGCTTTCTTT.

The CDR3 protein is CASSPKQGNTEAFF. CDR3 coding DNA: TGTGCCAGCAGCCCCAAACAGGGGAACACTGAAGCTTTCTTT. The rearrangement uses TRBV5-4 and TRBJ1-1; TRBD1 might be the D (6 bases). The V end lost 4 bases, the J end lost 1 base, and 11 bases lay between the germline ends. The germline V gene has CDR1 SGHNT and CDR2 YYREEE (reference sequence). This CDR3 region has 14 residues. The complete variable domain, with remaining parts taken from reference TRBV5-4 and TRBJ1-1, reads ETGVTQSPTHLIKTRGQQVTLRCSSQSGHNTVSWYQQALGQGPQFIFQYYREEENGRGNFPPRFSGLQFPNYSSELNVNALELDDSALYLCASSPKQGNTEAFFGQGTRLTVV.

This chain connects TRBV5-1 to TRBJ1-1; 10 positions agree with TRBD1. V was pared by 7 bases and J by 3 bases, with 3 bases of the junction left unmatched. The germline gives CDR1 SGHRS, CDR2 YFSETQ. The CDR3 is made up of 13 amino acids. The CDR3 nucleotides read TGCGCCAGCCTTGGGACAGGGGACACTGAAGCTTTCTTT. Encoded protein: CASLGTGDTEAFF.

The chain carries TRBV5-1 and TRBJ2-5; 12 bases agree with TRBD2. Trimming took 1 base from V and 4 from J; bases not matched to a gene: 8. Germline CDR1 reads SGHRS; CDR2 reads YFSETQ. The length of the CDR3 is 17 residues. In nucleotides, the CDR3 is TGCGCCAGCAGCTTGAGGCTAGCGGGGGGGCCTCCAGAGACCCAGTACTTC. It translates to CASSLRLAGGPPETQYF.

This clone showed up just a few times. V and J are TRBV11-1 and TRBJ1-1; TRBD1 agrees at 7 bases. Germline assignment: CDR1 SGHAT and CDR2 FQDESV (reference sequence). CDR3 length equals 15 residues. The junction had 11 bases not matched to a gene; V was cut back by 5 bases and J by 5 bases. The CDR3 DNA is TGTGCCAGCAGCCGCATGAGGACAGGCGGTACTGAAGCTTTCTTT. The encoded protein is CASSRMRTGGTEAFF.

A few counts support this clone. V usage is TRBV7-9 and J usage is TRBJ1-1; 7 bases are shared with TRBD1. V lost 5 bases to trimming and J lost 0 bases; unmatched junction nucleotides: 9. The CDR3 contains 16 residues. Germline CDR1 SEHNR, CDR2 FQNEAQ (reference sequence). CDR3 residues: CASSRSGQYLNTEAFF. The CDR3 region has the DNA TGTGCCAGCAGCCGATCGGGACAGTATTTGAACACTGAAGCTTTCTTT.

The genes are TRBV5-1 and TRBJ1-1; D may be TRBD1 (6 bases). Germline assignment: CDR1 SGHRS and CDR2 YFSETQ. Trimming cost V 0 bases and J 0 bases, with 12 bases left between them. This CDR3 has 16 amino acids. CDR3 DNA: TGCGCCAGCAGCTTGGTGGCAGGGGCCGTGAACACTGAAGCTTTCTTT. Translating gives CASSLVAGAVNTEAFF.

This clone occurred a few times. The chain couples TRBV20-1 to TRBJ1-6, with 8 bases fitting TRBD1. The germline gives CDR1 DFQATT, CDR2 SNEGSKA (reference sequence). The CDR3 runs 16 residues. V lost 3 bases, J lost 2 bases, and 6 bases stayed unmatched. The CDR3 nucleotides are TGCAGTGCTAGTGGAATACAGGGGGCCTATAATTCACCCCTCCACTTT. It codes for CSASGIQGAYNSPLHF.

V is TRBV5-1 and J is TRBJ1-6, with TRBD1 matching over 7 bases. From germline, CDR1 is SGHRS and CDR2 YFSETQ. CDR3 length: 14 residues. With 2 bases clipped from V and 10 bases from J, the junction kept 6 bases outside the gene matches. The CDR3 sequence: CASSLERGQSPLHF. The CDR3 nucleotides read TGCGCCAGCAGCTTAGAGAGGGGGCAATCACCCCTCCACTTT.

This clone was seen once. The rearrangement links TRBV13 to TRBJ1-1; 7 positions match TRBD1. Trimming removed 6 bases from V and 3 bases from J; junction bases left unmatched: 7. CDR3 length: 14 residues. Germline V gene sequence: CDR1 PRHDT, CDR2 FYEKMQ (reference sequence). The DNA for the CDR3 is TGTGCCAGCAGACAATCAGGGGGAGACACTGAAGCTTTCTTT. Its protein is CASRQSGGDTEAFF.

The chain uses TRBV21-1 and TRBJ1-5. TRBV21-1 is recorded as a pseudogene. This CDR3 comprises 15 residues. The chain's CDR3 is CASRGGVGSNQPQHF. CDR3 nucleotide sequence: TGTGCCAGCAGAGGGGGGGTGGGTAGCAATCAGCCCCAGCATTTT.

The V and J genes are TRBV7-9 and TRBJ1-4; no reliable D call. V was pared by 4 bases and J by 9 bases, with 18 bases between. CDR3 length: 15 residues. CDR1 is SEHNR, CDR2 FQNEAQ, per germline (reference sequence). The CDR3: CASSSLTRESQKLFF. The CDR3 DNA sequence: TGTGCCAGCAGCTCGTTAACACGGGAGTCCCAAAAACTGTTTTTT.

CDR3 residues: CASSLRAGDLYEQYF. For the CDR3, the DNA is TGTGCCAGCAGCTTACGAGCGGGGGACCTCTACGAGCAGTACTTC. The V and J genes are TRBV7-2 and TRBJ2-7, with TRBD2 matching over 8 bases. Germline-derived CDR1 and CDR2 are SGHTA and FQGNSA. There are 15 residues in the CDR3. Trimming cost V 2 bases and J 3 bases; bases outside gene matches: 6.

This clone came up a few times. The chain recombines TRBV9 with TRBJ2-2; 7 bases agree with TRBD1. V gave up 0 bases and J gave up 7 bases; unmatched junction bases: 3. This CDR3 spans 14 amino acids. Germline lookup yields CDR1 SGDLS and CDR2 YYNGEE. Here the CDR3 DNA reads TGTGCCAGCAGCGTAGTACAGGGGAGCGGGGAGCTGTTTTTT. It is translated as CASSVVQGSGELFF.

The CDR3 nucleotides are TGCGCCAGCAGCTTGGCTTCCGGGACAGCCGCCTACAATGAGCAGTTCTTC. Amino acid sequence: CASSLASGTAAYNEQFF. This rearrangement joins TRBV5-1 to TRBJ2-1; TRBD1 matches 7 bases. The CDR3 has 17 residues. Germline CDR1 and CDR2: SGHRS and YFSETQ. V lost 0 bases and J lost 2; bases outside the gene matches: 8.

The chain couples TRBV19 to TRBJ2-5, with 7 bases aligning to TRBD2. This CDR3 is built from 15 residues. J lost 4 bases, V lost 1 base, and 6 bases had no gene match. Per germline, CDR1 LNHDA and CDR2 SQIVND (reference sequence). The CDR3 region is CASSIVGGGRETQYF. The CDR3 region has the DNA TGTGCCAGTAGTATAGTAGGCGGGGGACGAGAGACCCAGTACTTC. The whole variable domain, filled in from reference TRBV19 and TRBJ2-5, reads DGGITQSPKYLFRKEGQNVTLSCEQNLNHDAMYWYRQDPGQGLRLIYYSQIVNDFQKGDIAEGYSVSREKKESFPLTVTSAQKNPTAFYLCASSIVGGGRETQYFGPGTRLLVL.

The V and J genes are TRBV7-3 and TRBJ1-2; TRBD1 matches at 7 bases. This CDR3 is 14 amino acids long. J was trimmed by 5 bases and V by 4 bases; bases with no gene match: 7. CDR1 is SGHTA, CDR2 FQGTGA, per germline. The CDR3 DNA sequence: TGTGCCAGCAGCTCCGGGACAGACGTTTATGGCTACACCTTC. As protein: CASSSGTDVYGYTF. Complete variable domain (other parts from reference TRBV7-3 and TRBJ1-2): GAGVSQTPSNKVTEKGKYVELRCDPISGHTALYWYRQSLGQGPEFLIYFQGTGAADDSGLPNDRFFAVRPEGSVSTLKIQRTERGDSAVYLCASSSGTDVYGYTFGSGTRLTVV.

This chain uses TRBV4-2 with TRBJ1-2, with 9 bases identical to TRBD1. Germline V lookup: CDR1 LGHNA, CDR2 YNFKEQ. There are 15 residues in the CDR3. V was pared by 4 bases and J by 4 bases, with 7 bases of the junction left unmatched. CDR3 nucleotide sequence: TGTGCCAGCAGCCCGACAGGGGGTAGTACCTATGGCTACACCTTC. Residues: CASSPTGGSTYGYTF.

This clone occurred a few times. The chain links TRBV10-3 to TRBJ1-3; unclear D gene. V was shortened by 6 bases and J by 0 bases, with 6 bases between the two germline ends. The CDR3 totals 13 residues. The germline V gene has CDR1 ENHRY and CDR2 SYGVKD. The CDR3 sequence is CAIRASSGNTIYF. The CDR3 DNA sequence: TGTGCCATCAGGGCCTCCTCTGGAAACACCATATATTTT.

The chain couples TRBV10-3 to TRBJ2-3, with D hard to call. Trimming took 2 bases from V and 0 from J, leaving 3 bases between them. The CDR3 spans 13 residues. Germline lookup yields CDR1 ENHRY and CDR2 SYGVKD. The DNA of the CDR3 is TGTGCCATCAGTGAGGGCAGCACAGATACGCAGTATTTT. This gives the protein CAISEGSTDTQYF.

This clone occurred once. CDR3 DNA: TGCGCCAGCAGCGCTGGACAGGGGCCTTGGGAAAAACTGTTTTTT. Residues: CASSAGQGPWEKLFF. This sequence joins TRBV5-1 and TRBJ1-4; 9 bases align to TRBD1. Trimming cost V 4 bases and J 8 bases; bases outside gene matches: 9. The CDR3 runs to 15 residues. CDR1 and CDR2 from the germline V gene are SGHRS and YFSETQ.

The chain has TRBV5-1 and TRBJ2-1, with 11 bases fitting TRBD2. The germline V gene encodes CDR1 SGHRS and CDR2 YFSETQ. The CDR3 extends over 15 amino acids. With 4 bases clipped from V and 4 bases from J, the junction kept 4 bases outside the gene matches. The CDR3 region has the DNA TGCGCCAGCAGCCCACTAGCGGGAGAGTACAATGAGCAGTTCTTC. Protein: CASSPLAGEYNEQFF. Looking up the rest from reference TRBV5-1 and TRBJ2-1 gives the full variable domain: KAGVTQTPRYLIKTRGQQVTLSCSPISGHRSVSWYQQTPGQGLQFLFEYFSETQRNKGNFPGRFSGRQFSNSRSEMNVSTLELGDSALYLCASSPLAGEYNEQFFGPGTRLTVL.

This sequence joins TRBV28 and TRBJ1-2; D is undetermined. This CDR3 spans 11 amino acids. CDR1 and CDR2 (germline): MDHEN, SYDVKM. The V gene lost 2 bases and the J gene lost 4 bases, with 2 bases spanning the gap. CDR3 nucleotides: TGTGCCAGCAGTTTACGCTATGGCTACACCTTC. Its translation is CASSLRYGYTF.

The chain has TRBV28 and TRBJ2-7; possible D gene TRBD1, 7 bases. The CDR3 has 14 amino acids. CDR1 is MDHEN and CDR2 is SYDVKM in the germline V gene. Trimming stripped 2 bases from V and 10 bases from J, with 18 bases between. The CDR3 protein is CASSLRLYRGGQYF. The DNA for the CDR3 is TGTGCCAGCAGTTTACGACTATACAGGGGAGGACAGTACTTC.

The CDR3 sequence: CASSEEQGIRTEAFF. For the CDR3, the DNA is TGCGCCAGCAGTGAGGAACAGGGGATTCGCACTGAAGCTTTCTTT. The rearrangement uses TRBV10-2 and TRBJ1-1; 7 nucleotides agree with TRBD1. The V and J ends lost 2 bases and 4 bases, in that order; junction bases with no gene match: 7. The CDR3 has 15 residues. The germline V gene encodes CDR1 WSHSY and CDR2 SAAADI.